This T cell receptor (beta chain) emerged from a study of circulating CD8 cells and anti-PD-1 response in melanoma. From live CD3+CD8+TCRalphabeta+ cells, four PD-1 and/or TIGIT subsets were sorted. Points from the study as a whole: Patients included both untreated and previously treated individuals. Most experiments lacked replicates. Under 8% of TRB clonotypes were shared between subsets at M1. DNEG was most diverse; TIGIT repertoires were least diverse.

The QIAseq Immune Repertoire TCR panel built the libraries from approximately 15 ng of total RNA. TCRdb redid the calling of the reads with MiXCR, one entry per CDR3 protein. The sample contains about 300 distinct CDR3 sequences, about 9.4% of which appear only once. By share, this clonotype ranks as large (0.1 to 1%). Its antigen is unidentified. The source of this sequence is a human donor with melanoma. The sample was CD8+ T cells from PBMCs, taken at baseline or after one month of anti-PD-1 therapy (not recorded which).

CDR3 nucleotides: TGTGCCAGCAACGATCAGGGGATCTTTGGCTATGGCTACACCTTC. Its translation: CASNDQGIFGYGYTF. This chain links TRBV28 with TRBJ1-2, with a possible D match to TRBD1 (6 bases). V was shortened by 7 bases and J by 4 bases, with 19 bases between the two germline ends. This CDR3 contains 15 residues. Germline V gene lookup returns CDR1 MDHEN and CDR2 SYDVKM.